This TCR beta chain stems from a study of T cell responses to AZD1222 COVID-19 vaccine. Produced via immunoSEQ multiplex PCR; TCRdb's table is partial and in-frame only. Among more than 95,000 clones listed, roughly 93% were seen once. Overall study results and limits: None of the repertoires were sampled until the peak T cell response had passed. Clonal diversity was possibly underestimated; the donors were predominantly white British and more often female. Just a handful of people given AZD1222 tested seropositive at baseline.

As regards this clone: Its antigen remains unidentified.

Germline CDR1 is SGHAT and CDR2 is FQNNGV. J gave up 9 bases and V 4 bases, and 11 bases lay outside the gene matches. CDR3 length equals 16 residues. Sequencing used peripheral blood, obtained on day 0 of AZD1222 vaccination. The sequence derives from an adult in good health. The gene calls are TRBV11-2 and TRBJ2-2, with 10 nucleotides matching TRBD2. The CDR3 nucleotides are TGTGCCAGCAGCTCCGCTAGCGGGAGTACAATCTGGGAGCTGTTTTTT. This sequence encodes CASSSASGSTIWELFF.